These T cell receptor beta chains were read from a single sample in a study of blood T cell repertoires in COVID-19. Assay: immunoSEQ multiplex PCR; the TCRdb copy retains only in-frame clones and omits some. The sample lists some 76,000 clones, approximately 81% occurring once. The sequenced material came from peripheral blood. All receptors derive from a woman aged 60-75 years with acute or convalescent COVID-19. Both conserved end residues are trimmed from each CDR3. Fields, in order: J gene, CDR3 length, V gene, clone size, CDR3 protein. Expanded clones get a size class; other rows say once, few or many, or leave the size out.

j_gene: TRBJ2-3
len: 13
v_gene: TRBV4-1
abundance: -
CDR3aa: ASSQSGGGTDTQY

j_gene: TRBJ1-4
len: 14
v_gene: TRBV6-1
abundance: once
CDR3aa: ASSEDPGLGNEKLF

j_gene: TRBJ1-5
len: 15
v_gene: TRBV28
abundance: -
CDR3aa: ASSSESSGNSNQPQH

j_gene: TRBJ1-4
len: 10
v_gene: TRBV7-9
abundance: once
CDR3aa: ASSLSSEKLF

j_gene: TRBJ1-5
len: 9
v_gene: TRBV19
abundance: -
CDR3aa: ASSDSGPQH

j_gene: TRBJ1-1
len: 12
v_gene: TRBV19
abundance: -
CDR3aa: ASSSGTGLTEAF

j_gene: TRBJ2-3
len: 14
v_gene: TRBV24-1
abundance: -
CDR3aa: ATSDPGLAGSDTQY

j_gene: TRBJ2-3
len: 13
v_gene: TRBV7-9
abundance: -
CDR3aa: ASSSPGGLTDTQY

j_gene: TRBJ2-3
len: 15
v_gene: TRBV5-1
abundance: once
CDR3aa: ASSFQRGGGYFDTQY

j_gene: TRBJ1-3
len: 12
v_gene: TRBV9
abundance: once
CDR3aa: ASSDSGVGNTIY

j_gene: TRBJ1-4
len: 13
v_gene: TRBV19
abundance: -
CDR3aa: ASTSTGQTNEKLF

j_gene: TRBJ1-6
len: 12
v_gene: TRBV18
abundance: -
CDR3aa: ASSPSQNNSPLH

j_gene: TRBJ2-1
len: 13
v_gene: TRBV4-1
abundance: few
CDR3aa: ASSQDGLAYNEQF

j_gene: TRBJ1-1
len: 15
v_gene: TRBV10-3
abundance: -
CDR3aa: AISESWAGGRETEAF

j_gene: TRBJ1-5
len: 14
v_gene: TRBV4-1
abundance: -
CDR3aa: ASSQVGVGGSQPQH

j_gene: TRBJ2-7
len: 11
v_gene: TRBV24-1
abundance: -
CDR3aa: ATSDPPGAEQY

j_gene: TRBJ1-2
len: 10
v_gene: TRBV3-1/TRBV3-2
abundance: once
CDR3aa: ASSHQTVGYT

j_gene: TRBJ2-1
len: 14
v_gene: TRBV5-1
abundance: -
CDR3aa: ASSLALGSSYNEQF

j_gene: TRBJ1-1
len: 14
v_gene: TRBV19
abundance: -
CDR3aa: ASSNGISGKNTEAF

j_gene: TRBJ1-1
len: 12
v_gene: TRBV19
abundance: -
CDR3aa: ASSIDLSGAMAF

j_gene: TRBJ1-2
len: 11
v_gene: TRBV5-1
abundance: many
CDR3aa: ASSQGTGEGYT

j_gene: TRBJ2-1
len: 15
v_gene: TRBV27
abundance: once
CDR3aa: ASTPSGAFRIRYEQF

j_gene: TRBJ2-5
len: 14
v_gene: TRBV5-1
abundance: -
CDR3aa: ASSLAGGGAEETQY

j_gene: TRBJ1-2
len: 11
v_gene: TRBV6-5
abundance: -
CDR3aa: ASAFGINYGYT

j_gene: TRBJ2-3
len: 12
v_gene: TRBV9
abundance: -
CDR3aa: ASSVFSITDTQY

j_gene: TRBJ1-2
len: 13
v_gene: TRBV11-2
abundance: -
CDR3aa: ASTNRQQWNYGYT

j_gene: TRBJ2-5
len: 13
v_gene: TRBV3-1/TRBV3-2
abundance: -
CDR3aa: ASRGTSGTQETQY

j_gene: TRBJ1-1
len: 9
v_gene: TRBV28
abundance: -
CDR3aa: ATGPNTEAF

j_gene: TRBJ1-2
len: 13
v_gene: TRBV6-1
abundance: -
CDR3aa: ASSDRARANYGYT

j_gene: TRBJ2-5
len: 11
v_gene: TRBV29-1
abundance: -
CDR3aa: SVEGGRTETQY

j_gene: TRBJ2-3
len: 15
v_gene: TRBV2
abundance: -
CDR3aa: ASTSGTSGVFTDTQY

j_gene: TRBJ1-4
len: 11
v_gene: TRBV18
abundance: -
CDR3aa: ASSRGSNEKLF

j_gene: TRBJ1-2
len: 12
v_gene: TRBV9
abundance: -
CDR3aa: ASSGTLDSYGYT

j_gene: TRBJ1-1
len: 12
v_gene: TRBV6-5
abundance: -
CDR3aa: ASTPGGYHTEAF

j_gene: TRBJ1-6
len: 12
v_gene: TRBV27
abundance: few
CDR3aa: ASSLRTGVSPLH

j_gene: TRBJ1-2
len: 15
v_gene: TRBV25-1
abundance: -
CDR3aa: ASSESRRTGDNYGYT

j_gene: TRBJ2-1
len: 13
v_gene: TRBV28
abundance: -
CDR3aa: ASRPGTGDYNEQF

j_gene: TRBJ1-5
len: 12
v_gene: TRBV19
abundance: few
CDR3aa: ASDWTGGNQPQH

j_gene: TRBJ2-7
len: 12
v_gene: TRBV7-6
abundance: few
CDR3aa: ASSLAGDSREQY

j_gene: TRBJ1-3
len: 13
v_gene: TRBV5-1
abundance: -
CDR3aa: ASSLQGSTGNTIY

j_gene: TRBJ1-5
len: 15
v_gene: TRBV6-2/TRBV6-3
abundance: -
CDR3aa: ASSRDRGWGSNQPQH

j_gene: TRBJ2-3
len: 14
v_gene: TRBV5-1
abundance: -
CDR3aa: ASSPGTGGSTDTQY

j_gene: TRBJ2-1
len: 12
v_gene: TRBV27
abundance: -
CDR3aa: ASRRQETYNEQF

j_gene: TRBJ1-5
len: 11
v_gene: TRBV19
abundance: once
CDR3aa: ASRRGYYQPQH

j_gene: TRBJ1-4
len: 13
v_gene: TRBV27
abundance: -
CDR3aa: ASSLSGLLNEKLF

j_gene: TRBJ1-1
len: 15
v_gene: TRBV5-1
abundance: -
CDR3aa: ASSLVPRTGANTEAF

j_gene: TRBJ2-7
len: 12
v_gene: TRBV18
abundance: -
CDR3aa: ASSLNAERYEQY

j_gene: TRBJ2-3
len: 12
v_gene: TRBV25-1
abundance: -
CDR3aa: ASSEEVRTDTQY

j_gene: TRBJ2-3
len: 12
v_gene: TRBV10-3
abundance: -
CDR3aa: AIKTAASTDTQY

j_gene: TRBJ1-3
len: 10
v_gene: TRBV12-3/TRBV12-4
abundance: -
CDR3aa: ASSPQGSTIY

j_gene: TRBJ2-7
len: 12
v_gene: TRBV11-2
abundance: -
CDR3aa: ASSFNSQDYEQY

j_gene: TRBJ2-7
len: 13
v_gene: TRBV11-2
abundance: -
CDR3aa: ASSHTGGRSYEQY

j_gene: TRBJ1-1
len: 14
v_gene: TRBV27
abundance: -
CDR3aa: ASSLLGQGENTEAF

j_gene: TRBJ2-3
len: 14
v_gene: TRBV4-3
abundance: -
CDR3aa: ASSPKSVQRTDTQY

j_gene: TRBJ1-5
len: 13
v_gene: TRBV6-1
abundance: -
CDR3aa: ASSEGSGGNQPQH

j_gene: TRBJ1-2
len: 14
v_gene: TRBV28
abundance: -
CDR3aa: ASRKRTVTLGDGYT

j_gene: TRBJ2-3
len: 13
v_gene: TRBV3-1/TRBV3-2
abundance: -
CDR3aa: ASSPQGGSTDTQY

j_gene: TRBJ2-2
len: 14
v_gene: TRBV3-1/TRBV3-2
abundance: once
CDR3aa: ASSQVRQVPTGELF

j_gene: TRBJ2-3
len: 11
v_gene: TRBV7-2
abundance: -
CDR3aa: ASSQGQSDTQY